This T cell receptor beta chain was recorded in a study of response to subunit inactivated influenza vaccine. Germline lookup yields CDR1 LGHDT and CDR2 YNNKEL (reference sequence). V was cut by 1 base and J by 3 bases, with 10 bases left in between. This CDR3 has 14 amino acids. Findings and caveats of the study: Few additional T cells are recruited per seasonal influenza vaccination, authors suggested.

TCRdb redid the calling of the RT-PCR reads with MiXCR, one entry per CDR3 protein. Of 650,000 to 850,000 distinct CDR3 sequences in the sample, around 14% were seen once. This clonotype was observed a handful of times. What it recognizes is unknown. This sequence originates from a man aged 50 to 59 who received an inactivated influenza vaccine. This specimen was PBMCs from blood, taken approximately 15 days before vaccination. The chain joins TRBV3-1 to TRBJ2-7, with D unclear. The CDR3: CASSQVFGIYEQYF. The CDR3 nucleotides are TGTGCCAGCAGCCAAGTATTCGGAATCTACGAGCAGTACTTC.